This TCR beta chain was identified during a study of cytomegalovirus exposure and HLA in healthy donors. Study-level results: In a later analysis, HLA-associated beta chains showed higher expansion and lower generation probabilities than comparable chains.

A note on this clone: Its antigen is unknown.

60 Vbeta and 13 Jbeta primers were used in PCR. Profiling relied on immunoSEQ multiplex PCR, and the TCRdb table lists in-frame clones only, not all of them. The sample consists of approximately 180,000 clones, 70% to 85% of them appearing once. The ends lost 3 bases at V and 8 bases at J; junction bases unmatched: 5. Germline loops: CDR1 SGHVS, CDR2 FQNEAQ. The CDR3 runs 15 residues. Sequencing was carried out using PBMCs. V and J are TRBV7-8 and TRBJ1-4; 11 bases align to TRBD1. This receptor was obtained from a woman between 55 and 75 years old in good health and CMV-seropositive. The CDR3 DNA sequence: TGTGCCAGCAGCTTGGACAGGGGGCGCAACGAAAAACTGTTTTTT. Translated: CASSLDRGRNEKLFF.